A selection of T cell receptor beta chains follows, all from one sample in a study of T cells in Graves' hyperthyroidism and ophthalmopathy. TCRdb ran MiXCR on the multiplex PCR reads and lists one entry per CDR3 protein. The sample gives a few hundred thousand distinct CDR3 sequences, 15% to 18% of which show up once; around 7.3% is in the top ten. Material: blood. These TCRs come from a woman aged 18-29 years with Graves' hyperthyroidism. The conserved cysteine and the conserved F or W are not part of the CDR3 here. Fields, in order: V gene, J gene, CDR3 protein.

v_call: TRBV7-3
j_call: TRBJ2-2
cdr3_aa: ASSSSPTSNTGELF

v_call: TRBV6-1
j_call: TRBJ1-3
cdr3_aa: ASSARGHSGNTIY

v_call: TRBV5-1
j_call: TRBJ2-2
cdr3_aa: ASRTAGAGPGELF

v_call: TRBV9
j_call: TRBJ2-1
cdr3_aa: ASSGGTSGGANEQF

v_call: TRBV28
j_call: TRBJ2-5
cdr3_aa: ASTARVGEQETQY

v_call: TRBV29-1
j_call: TRBJ2-3
cdr3_aa: SVEGLAMGDTQY

v_call: TRBV7-9
j_call: TRBJ2-6
cdr3_aa: ASSTIGSSTGAGASGANVLT

v_call: TRBV5-8
j_call: TRBJ1-5
cdr3_aa: ASSWWGTANQPQH

v_call: TRBV27
j_call: TRBJ2-7
cdr3_aa: ASSLIGTGTYEQY

v_call: TRBV9
j_call: TRBJ2-2
cdr3_aa: ASSVSGSGSFTGELF

v_call: TRBV15
j_call: TRBJ1-6
cdr3_aa: ATRGGSSYNSPLH

v_call: TRBV30
j_call: TRBJ2-7
cdr3_aa: AWSVQKQGGYEQY

v_call: TRBV27
j_call: TRBJ2-3
cdr3_aa: ASSPTWLGTDTQY

v_call: TRBV20-1
j_call: TRBJ2-7
cdr3_aa: SARAAGRMSYEQY

v_call: TRBV28
j_call: TRBJ2-1
cdr3_aa: ASSLAGTFHLAYNEQF

v_call: TRBV7-2
j_call: TRBJ1-5
cdr3_aa: ASSPSFGQPQH

v_call: TRBV12-3/TRBV12-4
j_call: TRBJ1-2
cdr3_aa: ASSFRGDSSLNYGYT

v_call: TRBV10-1
j_call: TRBJ2-7
cdr3_aa: ASSKFYEQY

v_call: TRBV30
j_call: TRBJ2-7
cdr3_aa: AWKMAATGGEQY

v_call: TRBV3-1
j_call: TRBJ2-3
cdr3_aa: ASSPRAGLATDTQY

v_call: TRBV5-1
j_call: TRBJ2-3
cdr3_aa: ASARQGWDTQY

v_call: TRBV20-1
j_call: TRBJ1-1
cdr3_aa: SAIGNNRGPAGAF

v_call: TRBV28
j_call: TRBJ2-6
cdr3_aa: ASSKEHAGANVLT

v_call: TRBV28
j_call: TRBJ2-6
cdr3_aa: ASTDQDISGANVLT

v_call: TRBV12-3/TRBV12-4
j_call: TRBJ1-2
cdr3_aa: ASSIGQSGYT

v_call: TRBV12-3/TRBV12-4
j_call: TRBJ1-4
cdr3_aa: ASSLTDNEKLF

v_call: TRBV12-3/TRBV12-4
j_call: TRBJ1-6
cdr3_aa: ASSFPPGQGRSPLH

v_call: TRBV7-9
j_call: TRBJ2-3
cdr3_aa: ASSLLELGTDTQY

v_call: TRBV28
j_call: TRBJ1-4
cdr3_aa: ASSSGQYNEKLF

v_call: TRBV10-3
j_call: TRBJ2-1
cdr3_aa: AISKTSGIVAEQF

v_call: TRBV11-2
j_call: TRBJ2-5
cdr3_aa: ASSFLQGQGQETQY

v_call: TRBV6-1
j_call: TRBJ2-3
cdr3_aa: ASSDATDTQY

v_call: TRBV12-3/TRBV12-4
j_call: TRBJ1-5
cdr3_aa: ASSQQGEGNQPQH

v_call: TRBV7-8
j_call: TRBJ1-1
cdr3_aa: ASSRAGAAF

v_call: TRBV5-1
j_call: TRBJ2-7
cdr3_aa: ASSLVESQGINEQY

v_call: TRBV7-9
j_call: TRBJ2-1
cdr3_aa: ASSTRWDRGGDEQF

v_call: TRBV2
j_call: TRBJ2-1
cdr3_aa: ASSVGLAGEQF

v_call: TRBV11-3
j_call: TRBJ2-3
cdr3_aa: ASSLDASTDTQY

v_call: TRBV18
j_call: TRBJ1-2
cdr3_aa: ASSPDPGRYGYT

v_call: TRBV18
j_call: TRBJ2-1
cdr3_aa: ASSPPILVTNEQF

v_call: TRBV7-6
j_call: TRBJ2-7
cdr3_aa: ASSRGQDGHEQY

v_call: TRBV3-1
j_call: TRBJ2-3
cdr3_aa: ASSQDLWTSGTSNDWDTQY

v_call: TRBV11-2
j_call: TRBJ2-1
cdr3_aa: ASSLEVRMSYNEQF

v_call: TRBV5-1
j_call: TRBJ2-1
cdr3_aa: ASSPDRGSYNEQF

v_call: TRBV5-6
j_call: TRBJ1-5
cdr3_aa: ASSHRDGPQH

v_call: TRBV7-3
j_call: TRBJ2-5
cdr3_aa: ASSLKPGVEETQY

v_call: TRBV5-6
j_call: TRBJ2-1
cdr3_aa: ASSLWANGNEQF

v_call: TRBV9
j_call: TRBJ2-7
cdr3_aa: ASSVFAGSSYEQY

v_call: TRBV6-1
j_call: TRBJ2-1
cdr3_aa: ASSFESASGGDEQF

v_call: TRBV29-1
j_call: TRBJ1-3
cdr3_aa: SVQGGSGNTIY

v_call: TRBV5-1
j_call: TRBJ2-7
cdr3_aa: ASSWGTGTGEQY

v_call: TRBV11-1
j_call: TRBJ2-1
cdr3_aa: ASSPLALPEQF

v_call: TRBV7-2
j_call: TRBJ2-3
cdr3_aa: ASSLMRVNTDTQY

v_call: TRBV11-3
j_call: TRBJ2-3
cdr3_aa: ASSLYETSGKIDTQY

v_call: TRBV12-5
j_call: TRBJ1-6
cdr3_aa: ASGLVEDSPLH

v_call: TRBV6-2/TRBV6-3
j_call: TRBJ1-5
cdr3_aa: ASSYSVENNQPQH

v_call: TRBV12-3/TRBV12-4
j_call: TRBJ1-2
cdr3_aa: ASSLRVLAGYT